The rows below give T cell receptor beta chains drawn from one sample of a study of control samples from healthy donors and cancer patients. Using immunoSEQ multiplex PCR, the repertoire was profiled, and TCRdb retains in-frame clones only, with some absent. The table includes 170,000 or so clones, approximately 94% detected once. Specimen: blood. The receptor set was obtained from a man aged 25-45 years in good health. CDR3s include the opening cysteine and the closing phenylalanine or tryptophan. D genes are given only for firm matches. Size is stated for part of the rows, as once, few or many counts, or as a class when the clone is expanded.

abundance	v_gene	j_gene	d_gene	CDR3nt	CDR3aa
-	TRBV25-1	TRBJ1-1	-	TGTGCCAGCCGAAAGAGGGGGGCGGTGAACACTGAAGCTTTCTTT	CASRKRGAVNTEAFF
-	TRBV18	TRBJ1-2	-	TGTGCCAGCTCAGAAGGTTTCAATGGCTACACCTTC	CASSEGFNGYTF
-	TRBV6-1	TRBJ1-1	-	TGTGCCAGCAGTGATCCTGGCAAAGGCACTGAAGCTTTCTTT	CASSDPGKGTEAFF
few	TRBV7-2	TRBJ1-2	TRBD1	TGTGCCAGCAGCCCCCCGACAGGGTACAATGGCTACACCTTC	CASSPPTGYNGYTF
once	TRBV6-5	TRBJ2-5	-	TGTGCCAGCAGCCTTGCGGGCGGTAGAGAGACCCAGTACTTC	CASSLAGGRETQYF
-	TRBV27	TRBJ1-5	-	TGTGCCAGCAGTTTACACGGAAACGATGGGGGCGCCTTGCTGCATTTT	CASSLHGNDGGALLHF
-	TRBV7-2	TRBJ1-1	-	TGTGCCAGCAGCTTTTCAAGGGACCGGACTGAAGCTTTCTTT	CASSFSRDRTEAFF
-	TRBV7-2	TRBJ1-4	-	TGTGCCAGCAGCTCCGCTCCGTCTGGATCTGGAAAGGAAAAACTGTTTTTT	CASSSAPSGSGKEKLFF
-	TRBV18	TRBJ1-3	-	TGTGCCAGCTCACCACAGGCGTCGATTACTGGAAACACCATATATTTT	CASSPQASITGNTIYF
-	TRBV25-1	TRBJ2-5	-	TGTGCCAGCGGAAGACAAGAGACCCAGTACTTC	CASGRQETQYF
-	TRBV24-1	TRBJ1-1	-	TGTGCCACCAGTGAGGGGGGCACTGAAGCTTTCTTT	CATSEGGTEAFF
-	TRBV4-2	TRBJ2-5	-	TGTGCCAGCAGCCTAACGACGGACCAAGAGACCCAGTACTTC	CASSLTTDQETQYF
-	TRBV23-1	TRBJ2-4	TRBD1	TGCGCCAGCAGTCAATCTCGATGGGACAGCCGCATTTCGGTCAAAAACATTCAGTACTTC	CASSQSRWDSRISVKNIQYF
-	TRBV28	TRBJ2-1	TRBD2	TGTGCCAGCAAGGTAGCGGGAGGGTACAATGAGCAGTTCTTC	CASKVAGGYNEQFF
-	TRBV27	TRBJ2-3	-	TGTGCCAGCAGTCTTCAGGGGCTACCAAGCACAGATACGCAGTATTTT	CASSLQGLPSTDTQYF
-	TRBV30	TRBJ1-6	-	TGTGCCGGGAGTACAGGGCTGGATTCACCCCTCCACTTT	CAGSTGLDSPLHF
-	TRBV27	TRBJ2-1	-	TGTGCCAGCAGTAAATCCAGGGCACTGACCTCCTACAATGAGCAGTTCTTC	CASSKSRALTSYNEQFF
-	TRBV7-2	TRBJ1-2	-	TGTGCCAGCATCTACGACGTGAGGGGAGGGGGCTACACCTTC	CASIYDVRGGGYTF
-	TRBV3-1/TRBV3-2	TRBJ1-2	TRBD1	TGTGCCAGCAGCCCAATGGGACAGGGCTATGGCTACACCTTC	CASSPMGQGYGYTF
-	TRBV18	TRBJ2-1	-	TGTGCCAGCTCACCGAGGCAGGACAATGAGCAGTTCTTC	CASSPRQDNEQFF
-	TRBV6-5	TRBJ1-4	-	TGTGCCAGCAGGGGTTTAGGGCTAGGGGATGAAAAACTGTTTTTT	CASRGLGLGDEKLFF
-	TRBV30	TRBJ1-2	-	TGTGCCTGGAGTGAGGACGGAAACTATGGCTACACCTTC	CAWSEDGNYGYTF
-	TRBV30	TRBJ1-1	-	TGTGCCTGGAAGGTGGGGGCGCTCACTGAAGCTTTCTTT	CAWKVGALTEAFF
-	TRBV18	TRBJ1-3	-	TGTGCCAGCTCACGCTCTGTTTCAAGGGATGGAAACACCATATATTTT	CASSRSVSRDGNTIYF
-	TRBV19	TRBJ1-2	TRBD1	TGTGCCAGCCAGACCGGACAGGAGCTTAACTATGGCTACACCTTC	CASQTGQELNYGYTF
-	TRBV5-1	TRBJ2-2	TRBD2	TGCGCCAGCAGCTCGGGACTAGCGGGAGGCGGGGAGCTGTTTTTT	CASSSGLAGGGELFF
-	TRBV19	TRBJ2-7	TRBD1	TGTGCCAGTAGTATGATGGGACCGACAGGGTATATTACTTTC	CASSMMGPTGYITF
-	TRBV6-1	TRBJ2-7	TRBD1	TGTGCCAGCAGTGAAGCGGGATGGACAGGGAGCTACGAGCAGTACTTC	CASSEAGWTGSYEQYF
-	TRBV29-1	TRBJ2-7	TRBD2	TGCAGCGTTGAAGATCTGGCTAGCGGTCTCTACGAGCAGTACTTC	CSVEDLASGLYEQYF
-	TRBV5-1	TRBJ1-5	-	TGCGCCAGCAGCTCAAAAGGGGGGGATGGGCAGCCCCAGCATTTT	CASSSKGGDGQPQHF
-	TRBV5-1	TRBJ1-2	-	TGCGCCAGCAGCTTGAGGTATGGGGGGCAGAGTGGCTACACCTTC	CASSLRYGGQSGYTF
-	TRBV6-5	TRBJ1-4	-	TGTGCCAGCACCGACTCTGCAACTAATGAAAAACTGTTTTTT	CASTDSATNEKLFF
once	TRBV5-1	TRBJ2-5	TRBD2	TGCGCCAGCAGCTCGGGGGGATTAGAGACCCAGTACTTC	CASSSGGLETQYF
-	TRBV21-1	TRBJ2-7	-	TGTGCCAGCAGCAAAGGTAGGGCTTACGAGCAGTACTTC	CASSKGRAYEQYF
-	TRBV2	TRBJ1-5	TRBD1	TGTGCCAGCAGCGGACAAGGGGGCGGTCAGCCCCAGCATTTT	CASSGQGGGQPQHF
-	TRBV18	TRBJ1-1	-	TGTGCCAGCTCACCAAGGCTCGGTGGAGACACTGAAGCTTTCTTT	CASSPRLGGDTEAFF
-	TRBV7-9	TRBJ2-7	TRBD2	TGTGCCAGCAGCTTAGGACTAGCGGCTATGGGGGCCCTATCCTACGAGCAGTACTTC	CASSLGLAAMGALSYEQYF
-	TRBV27	TRBJ1-5	-	TGTGCCAGCAGTTTGGGTAGCAATCAGCCCCAGCATTTT	CASSLGSNQPQHF
-	TRBV28	TRBJ1-1	TRBD1	TGTGCCAGCAGTATCATACAGGGGCGAACTGAAGCTTTCTTT	CASSIIQGRTEAFF
-	TRBV9	TRBJ2-7	-	TGTGCCAGCAGCCAATCTCCCGACAGTTTCGAGCAGTACTTC	CASSQSPDSFEQYF
-	TRBV6-1	TRBJ1-3	-	TGTGCCAGCAGTGAATACGGGGGTGGAAACACCATATATTTT	CASSEYGGGNTIYF
-	TRBV6-5	TRBJ2-2	TRBD2	TGTGCCAGCAAAGGGACTAGCGGGAACACCGGGGAGCTGTTTTTT	CASKGTSGNTGELFF
-	TRBV4-1	TRBJ2-7	TRBD2	TGCGCCAGCAGCCCATCACGGACTAGCGGAACCTACGAGCAGTACTTC	CASSPSRTSGTYEQYF